This paragraph reports one T cell receptor beta chain. Which antigen it targets is not known. The sample belongs to a study of monozygotic twins with inflammatory bowel disease (dated by TCRdb to about 2019). A note on the overall study: In total, 30 or so monozygotic twin pairs made up the full study: 19 Danish pairs, all IBD-discordant, plus nine German pairs, of which four were IBD-concordant and five were IBD-discordant. The search for disease-associated traits relied mainly on comparing IBD patients with their genetically identical healthy co-twins within discordant pairs. Each individual had, on average, about 151 000 unique TCRalpha sequences and 181 000 unique TCRbeta sequences available for analysis.

What the research found in general, with its limitations: A decrease in TCRbeta repertoire diversity, as measured by inverse Simpson index, was observed in IBD patients compared with their healthy co-twins. The analysis was unable to tell apart different T cell subtypes. The results gave no support for a single strong signal or clonotype linked to IBD. Repertoire similarity did not differ between concordant and discordant twins, which could be due to limited statistical power. Because patients were on differing immunosuppressive treatments, the repertoires may have picked up extra background noise and inter-individual variability. IBD patients shared fewer clonotypes with other individuals than healthy twins did, most markedly in patients showing signs of disease activity.

From each donor, an approximately 2.6 ml peripheral blood sample was collected into PAXgene tubes and kept at -80 degrees C. Without any T cell sorting, total RNA was extracted from whole blood using the PAXgene blood miRNA kit on an automated QIAcube. Peripheral blood from monozygotic twin pairs concordant or discordant for inflammatory bowel disease was subjected to deep TCRalpha and TCRbeta repertoire profiling with unique molecular barcoding. Smoking habits were recorded for all twin pairs, with individuals classified as current, former or never smokers. CDR1 and CDR2 are drawn from the germline V gene (reference sequence): MNHNY, SVGAGI. There are 11 amino acids in the CDR3, from cysteine to phenylalanine inclusive. The record lacks a DNA sequence. Library generation was performed with 5' RACE. For each TCR library, 3,000 to 4,000 ng of total RNA was used. For each sample, cDNA synthesis was carried out in eight separate reactions using SMARTScribe reverse transcriptase. During cDNA synthesis, unique molecular identifiers containing a 6-nucleotide sample barcode were introduced by template switching. Two nested PCRs of about 17 and 10 cycles amplified the TCRalpha and TCRbeta cDNA, and bead purification followed each PCR. Before amplification, the cDNA was treated with uracil DNA-glycosylase and purified using the QIAquick PCR purification kit. The second PCR added Illumina TruSeq-compatible adapters along with sample-specific barcodes. TapeStation and Qubit were used to check library quality and concentration, and around 4.7 ng of each library was pooled. The pooled libraries were sequenced with 2 x 100 bp reads and custom sequencing primers on an Illumina HiSeq2500 single-index Rapid Run. Per the source publication's procedure: MiGEC version 1.2.6 was used for UMI-based consensus assembly, which corrected PCR and sequencing errors. V(D)J alignment, clonotype assembly and CDR3 extraction were performed with MiXCR version 2.1.1. Normalisation of gene usage, clonotype sharing and MAIT/NKT TCR abundance was achieved by analysing the top 1000, 10 000 and 20 000 clonotypes per sample. After downsampling to 27 000 UMIs, diversity was calculated as the inverse Simpson index using the vegan R package. Paired Mann-Whitney U tests were applied to discordant twin pairs, and Benjamini-Hochberg correction was used for multiple testing. TCRdb reprocessed the sequencing reads and holds a single record per CDR3 protein sequence, with no DNA. These V and J calls are TCRdb output, not the study's own analysis. This specimen's table enumerates 400,000 to 500,000 distinct CDR3 sequences. The ten largest clones capture 2.4% of the sample.

This clonotype was obtained from a human donor with ulcerative colitis or Crohn's disease, or a healthy co-twin of an affected twin (not recorded which). Here the chain combines TRBV6-6 and TRBJ1-2. The sequencing input was blood. The CDR3 protein is CASSTEVGYTF.